The source of this TCR beta chain is a study of vaccination and CD4 T cells after COVID-19. Study-wide background: Convalescent donors totaled six males and four females, including two who were Hispanic. Spike peptides, overlapping and drawn from SARS-CoV-2, HCoV-NL63, HCoV-OC43 and HCoV-229E, were used to stimulate cells.

Regarding treatment: approximately nine-day PBMC culture with coronavirus spike peptide pools or control peptides (ViraFEST assay). Antigen-specific T cell expansion with peptide pools preceded TCR sequencing in the ViraFEST approach. This CDR3 spans 17 amino acids. Germline V lookup: CDR1 MNHNS, CDR2 SASEGT. The V and J ends lost 6 bases and 7 bases, in that order; junction bases with no gene match: 15. Concerning this clonotype: Its target is not known.

An Oncomine TCR Beta short-read assay was used to sequence the DNA from cultured CD4+ T cells. Each CDR3 protein is one row after TCRdb ran MiXCR on the PCR reads. The repertoire holds fewer than 15,000 distinct CDR3 sequences, with 61% as singletons. The V gene is TRBV6-1, the J gene TRBJ2-3; 11 bases agree with TRBD1. Sequenced material: CD4+ T cells from blood, cultured in vitro. This TCR came from a human donor who had recovered from COVID-19. This chain's CDR3 is CASSATGTGGTKYTQYF. The CDR3 coding sequence is TGTGCCAGCAGCGCAACCGGGACAGGGGGTACCAAGTATACGCAGTATTTT.